This passage covers 20 T cell receptor beta chains from one sample sequenced in a study of blood T cell repertoires in COVID-19. TCRdb's table, derived via immunoSEQ multiplex PCR, lists solely in-frame clones and lacks some. The table includes approximately 670,000 clones, 85% to 90% detected once. The sequencing input was peripheral blood. The receptors originated from a woman aged 18-29 years with acute or convalescent COVID-19.

The V gene is TRBV7-2, the J gene TRBJ1-2; D may be TRBD1 (5 bases). There are 17 residues in the CDR3. Germline V gene data show CDR1 as SGHTA and CDR2 as FQGNSA. V lost 4 bases and J 1 base, leaving 19 bases between the germline ends. CDR3 nucleotide sequence: TGTGCCAGCAGCTCCAGGGCAGCAACTGTGTTTAACTATGGCTACACCTTC. This gives the protein CASSSRAATVFNYGYTF.

The chain uses TRBV19 and TRBJ1-1, with D unresolved. Germline V lookup: CDR1 LNHDA, CDR2 SQIVND (reference sequence). The ends were cut back, 8 bases at V and 1 base at J, with 14 bases in the middle. This CDR3 region has 14 residues. CDR3 coding DNA: TGTGCCAGTTCTATGGGAGGAACGAACACTGAAGCTTTCTTT. The encoded protein is CASSMGGTNTEAFF.

The J gene is TRBJ2-2, the V gene TRBV2; TRBD2 matches at 8 bases. The V segment lost 7 bases and the J segment 5 bases; nucleotides outside the gene matches: 9. This CDR3 has 15 residues. Germline V gene lookup returns CDR1 SNHLY and CDR2 FYNNEI. CDR3 loop: CASKGLTGGTGELFF. Written as DNA, the CDR3 is TGTGCCAGCAAGGGGCTAACGGGGGGGACCGGGGAGCTGTTTTTT.

The chain combines TRBV19 with TRBJ1-1; D is ambiguous. There are 15 residues in the CDR3. From germline, CDR1 is LNHDA and CDR2 SQIVND (reference sequence). V lost 0 bases to trimming and J lost 5 bases, with 13 bases between them. CDR3 loop: CASSIEPGLRTEAFF. CDR3 bases: TGTGCCAGTAGTATAGAGCCGGGTTTAAGGACTGAAGCTTTCTTT.

The chain recombines TRBV6-6 with TRBJ1-6, with TRBD1 matching 7 bases. Per the germline V gene, CDR1 is MNHNY and CDR2 is SVGAGI (reference sequence). The CDR3 contains 14 residues. V trimming: 5 bases; J trimming: 7 bases; junction bases outside the gene matches: 5. The DNA for the CDR3 is TGTGCCAGCAGTCTCGGGACAGACAATTCACCCCTCCACTTT. Its protein product is CASSLGTDNSPLHF.

As for this clone: Other DNA sequences in this sample translate to the same CDR3. This chain uses TRBV9 with TRBJ1-3, with 7 positions matching TRBD1. The CDR3 length is 15 residues. V lost 4 bases to trimming and J lost 0 bases; unmatched junction nucleotides: 4. CDR1 SGDLS and CDR2 YYNGEE come from the germline V gene. The CDR3 region is CASSPTGSSGNTIYF. The CDR3, as DNA: TGTGCCAGCAGCCCGACAGGGAGCTCTGGAAACACCATATATTTT.

The chain recombines TRBV19 with TRBJ2-3; a weak D match, TRBD1 (6 bases). V lost 4 bases and J lost 3, with 14 bases in between. Germline-derived CDR1 and CDR2 are LNHDA and SQIVND (reference sequence). CDR3 size: 15 residues. The CDR3 here is CASSRVRGGTDTQYF. In DNA form, the CDR3 reads TGTGCCAGTAGTAGGGTCAGGGGTGGGACAGATACGCAGTATTTT.

The count of this clone is one. This rearrangement joins TRBV4-1 to TRBJ2-1; 12 nucleotides match TRBD2. V trimming: 10 bases; J trimming: 5 bases; junction bases outside the gene matches: 9. The CDR3 has 15 amino acids. The germline V gene encodes CDR1 MGHRA and CDR2 YSYEKL. CDR3 sequence (DNA): TGCGCCACCTCCCCCAGACTAGCGGGGGACAATGAGCAGTTCTTC. It translates to CATSPRLAGDNEQFF.

The chain recombines TRBV30 with TRBJ1-5; D is unclear. Between the trimmed V and J ends, which lost 3 bases and 3 bases, there was a span of 6 bases. Germline V gene sequence: CDR1 GTSNPN, CDR2 SVGIG (reference sequence). The CDR3 has 12 amino acids. This chain's CDR3 is CAWSRINQPQHF. In DNA form, the CDR3 reads TGTGCCTGGAGCAGGATCAATCAGCCCCAGCATTTT.

The chain employs TRBV5-1 and TRBJ1-6, with a weak D call TRBD1 (6 bases). CDR1 is SGHRS, CDR2 YFSETQ, per germline. V was cut by 7 bases and J by 5 bases, with 16 bases left in between. This CDR3 is 15 amino acids long. Here the CDR3 DNA reads TGCGCCAGCGCCGGGGGGCGGACCGATAATTCACCCCTCCACTTT. It specifies CASAGGRTDNSPLHF.

The chain joins TRBV10-1 to TRBJ1-5, with D perhaps TRBD1 (5 bases). Germline loops: CDR1 WNHNN, CDR2 SYGVQD (reference sequence). Trimming took off 6 bases at V and 0 bases at J, with 15 bases between the two ends. The CDR3 length is 16 residues. CDR3 residues: CASSRTSAYSNQPQHF. The CDR3 coding sequence is TGCGCCAGCAGCAGGACATCCGCTTATAGCAATCAGCCCCAGCATTTT.

The DNA of the CDR3 is TGTGCCAGCAGTGAAGCACGGGGGGTTAGCACAGATACGCAGTATTTT. This translates into CASSEARGVSTDTQYF. The gene calls are TRBV2 and TRBJ2-3, with 7 nucleotides matching TRBD2. The CDR3 length is 16 residues. V lost 0 bases and J lost 0; bases outside the gene matches: 3. CDR1 is SNHLY, CDR2 FYNNEI, per germline.

This chain joins TRBV6-4 and TRBJ2-6; the D gene is possibly TRBD1 (6 bases). CDR3 length equals 18 residues. Trimming removed 0 bases from V and 1 base from J, with 13 bases in between. Germline V lookup: CDR1 MRHNA, CDR2 SNTAGT. CDR3: CASSDSYGGSSGANVLTF. CDR3 DNA: TGTGCCAGCAGTGACTCGTATGGGGGCTCTTCTGGGGCCAACGTCCTGACTTTC.

This chain uses TRBV28 with TRBJ1-6; D may be TRBD1 (6 bases). Germline V gives CDR1 MDHEN, CDR2 SYDVKM. The CDR3 extends over 14 amino acids. The V end lost 6 bases, the J end lost 7 bases, and 13 bases lay between the germline ends. CDR3 amino acids: CASSRQVPNSPLHF. The CDR3 region has the DNA TGTGCCAGCAGCCGACAGGTACCGAATTCACCCCTCCACTTT.

V and J are TRBV7-6 and TRBJ2-2, with unresolved D. The CDR3 spans 15 residues. V lost 1 base and J lost 5, with 11 bases in between. The germline CDR1 and CDR2 sequences are SGHVS and FNYEAQ. The CDR3 here is CASSLGPLRTGELFF. The DNA of the CDR3 is TGTGCCAGCAGCTTAGGCCCCCTTCGGACCGGGGAGCTGTTTTTT. Looking up the rest from reference TRBV7-6 and TRBJ2-2 gives the full variable domain: GAGVSQSPRYKVTKRGQDVALRCDPISGHVSLYWYRQALGQGPEFLTYFNYEAQQDKSGLPNDRFSAERPEGSISTLTIQRTEQRDSAMYRCASSLGPLRTGELFFGEGSRLTVL.

This clone turned up a few times. This chain joins TRBV30 and TRBJ2-2, with D uncertain. Germline assignment: CDR1 GTSNPN and CDR2 SVGIG (reference sequence). Trimming removed 3 bases at V and 6 bases at J, with 11 bases between. CDR3 length: 13 residues. This CDR3 is CAWSGKRAGELFF. For the CDR3, the DNA is TGTGCCTGGAGCGGTAAACGGGCCGGGGAGCTGTTTTTT.

The J gene is TRBJ1-2, the V gene TRBV6-5; 8 bases fit TRBD1. Germline loops: CDR1 MNHEY, CDR2 SVGAGI. CDR3 length: 14 residues. Losses at the gene ends were 0 bases for V and 8 bases for J; bases not matched to a gene: 5. The CDR3 sequence: CASSYSNRGGGYTF. The CDR3, as DNA: TGTGCCAGCAGTTACTCGAACAGGGGGGGAGGCTACACCTTC.

The chain links TRBV6-5 to TRBJ2-1; 8 bases map to TRBD1. The CDR3 consists of 15 residues. V lost 5 bases, J lost 7 bases, and 10 bases stayed unmatched. The germline V gene encodes CDR1 MNHEY and CDR2 SVGAGI. The CDR3 DNA follows: TGTGCCAGCAGTAGCGAGACAGGGGCCCGGAATGAGCAGTTCTTC. It encodes CASSSETGARNEQFF.

The rearrangement joins TRBV6-5 to TRBJ2-7; 8 bases fit TRBD1. This CDR3 is built from 15 residues. J was trimmed by 0 bases and V by 5 bases; bases with no gene match: 6. CDR1 is MNHEY, CDR2 SVGAGI, per germline. CDR3 sequence: CASSPDRGVSYEQYF. CDR3 sequence (DNA): TGTGCCAGCAGTCCCGACAGGGGAGTCTCCTACGAGCAGTACTTC.

The rearrangement uses TRBV25-1 and TRBJ2-7; 10 bases are shared with TRBD2. Germline V lookup: CDR1 MGHDK, CDR2 SYGVNS. Losses at the gene ends were 3 bases for V and 4 bases for J; bases not matched to a gene: 3. This CDR3 comprises 14 residues. CDR3 sequence reads: CASSELAGEYEQYF. CDR3 in DNA: TGTGCCAGCAGTGAGCTAGCGGGGGAGTACGAGCAGTACTTC.